Sequencing of this T cell receptor beta chain was carried out in a study of T cells after yellow fever vaccination. Study overall: In the case of low-cell-number fractions, SMART-Seq v4 Ultra Low Input was used for preparation.

As to this clonotype: As yet, its antigen is unknown.

Making TCR cDNA involved 5'RACE template switching, which added UMIs and a universal primer site. TCRdb re-called the 5' RACE reads through MiXCR, storing one row per CDR3 protein. The sample carries 300,000 to 400,000 distinct CDR3 sequences, around 13% recorded once. Per germline, CDR1 LNHDA and CDR2 SQIVND (reference sequence). This CDR3 is 14 amino acids long. V lost 3 bases and J lost 2; bases outside the gene matches: 3. Whole-study results and caveats: It was a small share of clonotypes that appeared in both CD4 and CD8 compartments. Clones that expanded after primary vaccination mostly reappeared after the booster (just over 95% CD4, roughly 87% CD8).

The source is a man between 18 and 29 years old who received the YFV17D yellow fever vaccine. The chain couples TRBV19 to TRBJ2-7; 8 bases line up with TRBD1. This material consisted of CD4+ T cells sorted from PBMCs, taken 15 days after the yellow fever booster vaccination. CDR3 nucleotide sequence: TGTGCCAGTAGTATGAGACAGGGGACCTACGAGCAGTACTTC. Translated, it gives CASSMRQGTYEQYF.